Reported below is one T cell receptor beta chain. Its antigen is unidentified. The V gene's germline CDR1 is SGHTA and CDR2 FQGNSA. J gave up 0 bases and V 5 bases, and 7 bases lay outside the gene matches. This CDR3 spans 15 amino acids. The data derive from a study of shared clonotypes between healthy human individuals. Study-wide points: Several donors shared approximately 5% of their naive CD4 clonotypes.

This table comes from immunoSEQ multiplex PCR, and its TCRdb copy is limited to in-frame clones, with some not included. The data hold about 1 million clones, with approximately 76% observed a single time. The sample was memory CD4+ T cells sorted from blood. Subset described: CD45RA-negative fraction. This TCR derives from a man aged 18 to 30 in good health. The V call is TRBV7-2, the J call TRBJ2-7; 7 nucleotides line up with TRBD1. In DNA form, the CDR3 reads TGTGCCAGCAGCCTAATCGGGACAGTCTCCTACGAGCAGTACTTC. It encodes CASSLIGTVSYEQYF.